This paragraph reports one T cell receptor beta chain. This clonotype was counted only a few times. The antigen it recognizes is unknown. Qualities for individual bases were not recorded, and no much larger clone is one base off. This record belongs to a study of response to subunit inactivated influenza vaccine (dated by TCRdb to the late 2010s). For context, the study as a whole: Deep quantitative profiling of the T cell receptor repertoire was used in the study to follow responses to a trivalent subunit inactivated influenza vaccine. The investigation overall reported the following: The authors suggested that each seasonal influenza vaccination may recruit only a limited number of new T cells.

Preparation of the library involved RT-PCR. The instrument was an Illumina HiSeq 2500. TCRdb reanalyzed the raw reads on its own, using fastp at Q25 for trimming and MiXCR for clone calling, and kept in-frame beta chains. Identical CDR3 protein sequences are pooled into one entry, listed with their most common genes and DNA. The sample table contains 450,000 to 600,000 distinct CDR3 sequences; only one count was recorded for approximately 15% of them. 2.5% to 3.5% of the sample rests with the top ten. CDR1 and CDR2 are read off the germline V gene (reference sequence) as SGHKS and YYEKEE. A distance of 11 bases separates the germline ends of V and J, which lose 2 bases and 6 bases respectively. The cysteine opens and the phenylalanine closes a CDR3 of 13 amino acids. The retained sequence is limited to the CDR3, 39 bases, with the frame set at the first base.

The chain couples TRBV5-5 to TRBJ1-1; the D gene is possibly TRBD1, with 6 bases matching. Source: CD4+ T cells sorted from PBMCs, taken roughly 24 months after vaccination. This receptor was taken from a man in his fifties or sixties who received an inactivated influenza vaccine. Donor details come from another sample of the same person, matched by shared clones. The DNA sequence is TGTGCCAGCAGCTTCAACAGGGATTCTGAAGCTTTCTTT. It is translated as CASSFNRDSEAFF.